This T cell receptor beta chain was recovered during a study of shared clonotypes between healthy human individuals. Looking at the study overall: Serving as donors were two women and three men, whose ages spanned 18 to 49. Study-level findings and limits: Between a handful of donors, naive CD4 clonotypes were shared at a level of around 4.8%. Naive subsets generally had larger estimated richness than memory subsets.

The CDR3 loop spans 17 amino acids. V was pared by 4 bases and J by 4 bases, with 15 bases of the junction left unmatched. Per germline, CDR1 SGHNT and CDR2 YYREEE (reference sequence). The authors split each subset's genomic DNA evenly across several immunoSEQ plates. Generated by immunoSEQ multiplex PCR, the TCRdb table keeps only in-frame clones and is missing some. Of fewer than 2.5 million clones listed, more than 85% were seen once; the top ten hold 0.36%. With respect to this clone: Its antigen remains unidentified.

The sequence came from a man between 18 and 35 years old in good health. Some clones in this sample may be carry-over from other donors' samples. The chain combines TRBV5-4 with TRBJ2-5; the match to TRBD1 covers 8 bases. Material for sequencing was naive CD4+ T cells from PBMCs. Sample subset: CD45RA+ positively selected. This chain's CDR3 is CASSGTRTGLGGETQYF. CDR3 in DNA: TGTGCCAGCAGCGGTACGAGGACAGGGCTAGGGGGAGAGACCCAGTACTTC.